These 16 T cell receptor beta chains originate from one sample sequenced in a study of cytomegalovirus exposure and HLA in healthy donors. Both 60 Vbeta primers and 13 Jbeta primers went into the PCR. Method: immunoSEQ multiplex PCR; TCRdb's copy keeps in-frame clones and lacks some. The sample carries 100,000 or so clones, around 75% recorded once. The sequencing input was PBMCs. All receptors derive from a man in his forties in good health and CMV-seronegative.

This rearrangement joins TRBV5-4 to TRBJ1-1; D perhaps matches TRBD1 (5 bases). Trimming took off 4 bases at V and 3 bases at J, with 19 bases between the two ends. The CDR3 loop spans 16 amino acids. The V gene's germline CDR1 is SGHNT and CDR2 YYREEE (reference sequence). CDR3 sequence (DNA): TGTGCCAGCAGCCAGACGGCGGGGGGATACGACACTGAAGCTTTCTTT. As protein: CASSQTAGGYDTEAFF.

The gene calls are TRBV4-3 and TRBJ2-2; tentatively, D is TRBD2 (6 bases). CDR1 is LGHNA and CDR2 is YSLEER in the germline V gene. The CDR3 is 16 amino acids. The V gene lost 4 bases and the J gene lost 1 base, with 13 bases spanning the gap. The CDR3 nucleotides read TGCGCCAGCAGCCGAGGTAGCGGAGTGAACACCGGGGAGCTGTTTTTT. It specifies CASSRGSGVNTGELFF.

CDR3 region: CASSPADGGTSYEQYF. The CDR3, as DNA: TGCGCCAGCAGCCCTGCCGACGGGGGGACCTCCTACGAGCAGTACTTC. The chain combines TRBV5-1 with TRBJ2-7; 7 bases are shared with TRBD2. The V segment lost 4 bases and the J segment 0 bases; nucleotides outside the gene matches: 10. The CDR3 covers 16 residues. Germline CDR1 is SGHRS and CDR2 is YFSETQ.

This clone came up a few times. The chain has TRBV5-1 and TRBJ2-2; 12 bases agree with TRBD2. This CDR3 region has 16 residues. Germline-derived CDR1 and CDR2 are SGHRS and YFSETQ. The V segment lost 3 bases and the J segment 7 bases; nucleotides outside the gene matches: 7. As DNA, the CDR3 is TGCGCCAGCAGCTCGACTAGCGGGAGTCTGGGCGGGGAGCTGTTTTTT. Residues: CASSSTSGSLGGELFF. The full variable domain, in which reference TRBV5-1 and TRBJ2-2 provide the parts outside the CDR3, is KAGVTQTPRYLIKTRGQQVTLSCSPISGHRSVSWYQQTPGQGLQFLFEYFSETQRNKGNFPGRFSGRQFSNSRSEMNVSTLELGDSALYLCASSSTSGSLGGELFFGEGSRLTVL.

V and J are TRBV25-1 and TRBJ2-7; weak D call: TRBD2 (6 bases). Germline lookup yields CDR1 MGHDK and CDR2 SYGVNS. The CDR3 runs 14 residues. Trimming took off 5 bases at V and 0 bases at J, with 11 bases between the two ends. CDR3 bases: TGTGCCAGCAGTCCGGCGGGAAGCTCCTACGAGCAGTACTTC. Its translation is CASSPAGSSYEQYF.

The rearrangement links TRBV27 to TRBJ1-5, with TRBD1 matching 8 bases. V shed 4 bases, J shed 5 bases, and the junction held 7 bases outside the gene matches. The CDR3 consists of 15 residues. Looked up from germline, CDR1 is MNHEY and CDR2 is SMNVEV (reference sequence). The CDR3, as DNA: TGTGCCAGCAGTTCCCGACAGGGGAATGATCAGCCCCAGCATTTT. Its protein is CASSSRQGNDQPQHF.

The chain is built from TRBV6-5 and TRBJ2-7; D not resolved. Germline CDR1 and CDR2: MNHEY and SVGAGI. The CDR3 sequence is 15 residues long. V lost 3 bases and J lost 0, with 12 bases in between. CDR3: CASSYPELVSYEQYF. The CDR3 nucleotides read TGTGCCAGCAGTTATCCGGAGCTAGTCTCCTACGAGCAGTACTTC.

This clone was observed a few times. V usage is TRBV7-2 and J usage is TRBJ1-1, with D possibly TRBD1 on 6 matching bases. The CDR3 is 13 amino acids. Trimming took 4 bases from V and 6 from J, leaving 12 bases between them. Per germline, CDR1 SGHTA and CDR2 FQGNSA. The CDR3 DNA reads TGTGCCAGCAGCTCAATGAACAGGGCTGAAGCTTTCTTT. It is translated as CASSSMNRAEAFF. Drawing the rest from reference TRBV7-2 and TRBJ1-1, the complete variable domain is GAGVSQSPSNKVTEKGKDVELRCDPISGHTALYWYRQSLGQGLEFLIYFQGNSAPDKSGLPSDRFSAERTGGSVSTLTIQRTQQEDSAVYLCASSSMNRAEAFFGQGTRLTVV.

The V and J genes are TRBV4-3 and TRBJ2-1; TRBD2 aligns across 7 bases. The junction had 12 bases not matched to a gene; V was cut back by 0 bases and J by 7 bases. Germline-derived CDR1 and CDR2 are LGHNA and YSLEER. The CDR3 totals 17 residues. The CDR3 nucleotides read TGCGCCAGCAGCCAAGATAGTCTAGGCCGGGGGGAAAATGAGCAGTTCTTC. It translates to CASSQDSLGRGENEQFF.

The chain carries TRBV7-2 and TRBJ1-5; D uncertain. Trimming cost V 5 bases and J 4 bases, with 6 bases left between them. CDR1 is SGHTA, CDR2 FQGNSA, per germline. The CDR3 length is 12 residues. CDR3 DNA: TGTGCCAGCAGCCCCACAAATCAGCCCCAGCATTTT. Encoded protein: CASSPTNQPQHF.

V is TRBV6-5 and J is TRBJ1-1; 8 bases fit TRBD1. This CDR3 is 14 amino acids long. Germline V gene sequence: CDR1 MNHEY, CDR2 SVGAGI. The trim removed 6 bases at V and 5 bases at J, leaving 8 bases unmatched. The CDR3 sequence: CASSATGVGTEAFF. The CDR3 nucleotides read TGTGCCAGCAGCGCGACAGGGGTTGGGACTGAAGCTTTCTTT.

The chain links TRBV27 to TRBJ1-4; D unclear. The CDR3 runs 16 residues. The germline CDR1 and CDR2 sequences are MNHEY and SMNVEV (reference sequence). V lost 5 bases and J 3 bases, leaving 16 bases between the germline ends. The CDR3 coding sequence is TGTGCCAGCAGTAGCCGAGGTCTTACGTCTAATGAAAAACTGTTTTTT. Encoded protein: CASSSRGLTSNEKLFF. The complete variable domain, with remaining parts taken from reference TRBV27 and TRBJ1-4, reads EAQVTQNPRYLITVTGKKLTVTCSQNMNHEYMSWYRQDPGLGLRQIYYSMNVEVTDKGDVPEGYKVSRKEKRNFPLILESPSPNQTSLYFCASSSRGLTSNEKLFFGSGTQLSVL.

Written as DNA, the CDR3 is TGCGCCAGCAGCCAAGAATTTCCGGGGTATGGCTACACCTTC. Protein: CASSQEFPGYGYTF. The chain recombines TRBV4-3 with TRBJ1-2; no reliable D call. Germline V gene sequence: CDR1 LGHNA, CDR2 YSLEER. Trimming removed 0 bases from V and 5 bases from J, with 10 bases in between. The CDR3 is 14 residues long.

The chain is built from TRBV28 and TRBJ1-1; the match to TRBD1 covers 10 bases. This CDR3 comprises 17 residues. V was pared by 5 bases and J by 0 bases, with 9 bases of the junction left unmatched. Germline CDR1 and CDR2: MDHEN and SYDVKM. CDR3 DNA: TGTGCCAGCAGTGAGACAGGGGGCGGGATTTTGAACACTGAAGCTTTCTTT. This codes for CASSETGGGILNTEAFF.

In its sample, this clone was seen a few times. This chain connects TRBV5-4 to TRBJ2-1; 7 bases match TRBD2. With 10 bases clipped from V and 7 bases from J, the junction kept 14 bases outside the gene matches. The CDR3 is made up of 14 amino acids. Germline-derived CDR1 and CDR2 are SGHNT and YYREEE (reference sequence). The CDR3: CAGIIAGQVNEQFF. The DNA for the CDR3 is TGTGCCGGAATAATAGCGGGCCAAGTGAATGAGCAGTTCTTC.

In this sample, this clone turned up once. V and J are TRBV7-9 and TRBJ2-2, with TRBD1 identical over 10 bases. V lost 3 bases and J lost 2; bases outside the gene matches: 9. Germline-derived CDR1 and CDR2 are SEHNR and FQNEAQ (reference sequence). The CDR3 spans 18 residues. CDR3 sequence: CASSLVNRQGANTGELFF. The CDR3 DNA reads TGTGCCAGCAGCTTGGTCAACCGACAGGGGGCTAACACCGGGGAGCTGTTTTTT.